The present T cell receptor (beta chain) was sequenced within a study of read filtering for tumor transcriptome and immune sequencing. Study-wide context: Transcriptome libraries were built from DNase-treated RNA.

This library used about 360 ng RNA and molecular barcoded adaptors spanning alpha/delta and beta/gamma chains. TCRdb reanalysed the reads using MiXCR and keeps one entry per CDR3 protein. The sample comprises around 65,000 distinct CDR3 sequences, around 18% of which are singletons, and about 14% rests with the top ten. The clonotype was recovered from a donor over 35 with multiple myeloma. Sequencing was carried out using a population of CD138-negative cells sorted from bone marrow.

DNA for the CDR3: TGTGCCAGCAGTGTAGGAGGGGCCGGGGAGCTGTTTTTT. This gives the protein CASSVGGAGELFF. This chain uses TRBV6-1 with TRBJ2-2, with D possibly being TRBD2 (6 bases). Germline CDR1 reads MNHNS; CDR2 reads SASEGT. The CDR3 covers 13 residues. Trimming shortened V by 4 bases and J by 6 bases, and 9 bases separated the two germline ends.